This TCR beta chain was identified during a study of blood T cell repertoires in COVID-19. Across the study: The study drew acute and convalescent COVID-19 samples from the United States, Italy and Spain. PBMCs, B-cell-depleted T cells, or T cells provided the cDNA or gDNA that made up the material.

Measured with immunoSEQ multiplex PCR; TCRdb has only the in-frame clones, and not every one. The data contain approximately 440,000 clones, approximately 90% of them singletons. Everyone who took part was roughly 18 to 100 years old, and they came from fewer than 25 US areas. Two consecutive negative NP/OP PCR tests, clearance, or resolved symptoms defined Cohort 3 recovery. The source is a woman aged 18-35 years who had recovered from COVID-19. Sample: PBMCs or T cells enriched from blood (not recorded which).

In nucleotides, the CDR3 is TGCGCCAGCAGCTTGGGCTCAACAGGGGGCAAAGAGACCCAGTACTTC. This gives the protein CASSLGSTGGKETQYF. This chain connects TRBV5-1 to TRBJ2-5, with 9 bases aligning to TRBD1. This CDR3 has 16 amino acids. Looked up from germline, CDR1 is SGHRS and CDR2 is YFSETQ. The V and J ends lost 0 bases and 3 bases, in that order; junction bases with no gene match: 6.